The next 2 T cell receptor beta chains were all read from a single sample in a study of breast tumors, draining lymph nodes, adjacent tissues. Breast cancer patients provided tissue from their axillary draining lymph nodes. TCRdb redid the calling of the multiplex PCR reads with MiXCR, one entry per CDR3 protein. The sample has 130,000 or so distinct CDR3 sequences; around 20% are singletons. Source material: axillary lymph node tissue. The receptors originated from a female donor with breast cancer. Some clones in this sample may be carry-over from other donors' samples.

In this sample, this clonotype turned up many times. The chain is built from TRBV27 and TRBJ2-7; D possibly corresponds to TRBD2 (5 bases). Looked up from germline, CDR1 is MNHEY and CDR2 is SMNVEV (reference sequence). This CDR3 has 14 amino acids. V lost 1 base to trimming and J lost 1 base, with 8 bases between them. The CDR3 region has the DNA TGTGCCAGCAGTTTATTAGCGACATCCTACGAGCAGTACTTC. Its protein is CASSLLATSYEQYF.

About this clonotype itself: No conserved phenylalanine or tryptophan is present at the end of the CDR3, so a read error is the likely explanation. This sequence joins TRBV11-2 and TRBJ1-3; D is perhaps TRBD1 (5 bases). Germline V gene lookup returns CDR1 SGHAT and CDR2 FQNNGV. Between the trimmed V and J ends, which lost 3 bases and 7 bases, there was a span of 10 bases. The CDR3 has 13 amino acids. CDR3 residues: CASSFSEGNTIYL. DNA of the CDR3: TGTGCCAGCAGCTTCTCGGAGGGGAACACCATATATCTT.